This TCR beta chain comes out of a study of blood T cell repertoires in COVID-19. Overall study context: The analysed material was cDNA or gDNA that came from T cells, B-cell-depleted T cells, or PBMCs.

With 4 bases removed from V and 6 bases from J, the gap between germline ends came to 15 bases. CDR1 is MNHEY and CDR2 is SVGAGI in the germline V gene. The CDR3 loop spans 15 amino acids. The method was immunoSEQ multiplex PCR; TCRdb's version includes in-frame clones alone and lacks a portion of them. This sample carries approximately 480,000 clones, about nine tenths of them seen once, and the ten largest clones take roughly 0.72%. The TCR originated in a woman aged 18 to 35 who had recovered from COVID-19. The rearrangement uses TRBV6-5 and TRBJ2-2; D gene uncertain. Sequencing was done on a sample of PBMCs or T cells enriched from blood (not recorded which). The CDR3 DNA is TGTGCCAGCAGTTCAGGCTTAATAACGGCCGGGGAGCTGTTTTTT. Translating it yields CASSSGLITAGELFF.